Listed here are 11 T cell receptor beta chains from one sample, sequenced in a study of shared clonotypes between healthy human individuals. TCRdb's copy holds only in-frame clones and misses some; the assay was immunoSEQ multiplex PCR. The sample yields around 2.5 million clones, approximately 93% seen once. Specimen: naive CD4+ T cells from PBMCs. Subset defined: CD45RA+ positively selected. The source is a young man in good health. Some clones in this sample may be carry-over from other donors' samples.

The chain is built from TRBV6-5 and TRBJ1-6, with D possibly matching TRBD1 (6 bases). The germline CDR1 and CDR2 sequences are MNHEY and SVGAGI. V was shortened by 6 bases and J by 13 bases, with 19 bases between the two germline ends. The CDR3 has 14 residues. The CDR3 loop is CASRRSTGPSPLHF. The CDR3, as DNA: TGTGCCAGCAGAAGAAGCACAGGGCCATCTCCCCTCCACTTT.

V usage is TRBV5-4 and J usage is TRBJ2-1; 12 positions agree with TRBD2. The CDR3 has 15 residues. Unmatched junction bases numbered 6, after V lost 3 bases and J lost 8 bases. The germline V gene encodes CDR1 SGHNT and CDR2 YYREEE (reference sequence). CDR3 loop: CASSSTSGSSHEQFF. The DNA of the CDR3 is TGTGCCAGCAGCTCGACTAGCGGGAGTTCCCATGAGCAGTTCTTC.

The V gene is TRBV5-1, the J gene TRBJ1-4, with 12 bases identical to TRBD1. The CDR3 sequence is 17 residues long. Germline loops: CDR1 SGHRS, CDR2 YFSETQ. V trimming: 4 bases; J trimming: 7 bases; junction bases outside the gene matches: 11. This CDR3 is CASSQIRDRGRSEKLFF. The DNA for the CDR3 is TGCGCCAGCAGCCAAATCCGGGACAGGGGGCGCAGTGAAAAACTGTTTTTT.

In DNA, the CDR3 is TGTGCCAGCAGCTCGGGACTAGCGCAACCCACAGATACGCAGTATTTT. Its protein product is CASSSGLAQPTDTQYF. This chain connects TRBV11-2 to TRBJ2-3; 10 bases align to TRBD2. Germline V gene lookup returns CDR1 SGHAT and CDR2 FQNNGV. V was pared by 4 bases and J by 2 bases, with 6 bases of the junction left unmatched. CDR3 length equals 16 residues.

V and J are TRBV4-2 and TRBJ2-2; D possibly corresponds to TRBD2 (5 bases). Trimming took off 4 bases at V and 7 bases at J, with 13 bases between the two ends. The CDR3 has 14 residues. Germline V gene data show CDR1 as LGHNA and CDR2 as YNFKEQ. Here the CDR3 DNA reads TGTGCCAGCAGCCGTCGGGATTCGGGCGGGGAGCTGTTTTTT. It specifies CASSRRDSGGELFF.

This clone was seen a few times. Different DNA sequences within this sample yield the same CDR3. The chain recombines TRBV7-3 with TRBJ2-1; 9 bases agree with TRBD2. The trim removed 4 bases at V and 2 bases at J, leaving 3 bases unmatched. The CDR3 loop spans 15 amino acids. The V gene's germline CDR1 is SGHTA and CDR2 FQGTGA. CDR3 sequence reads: CASSSLAGPYNEQFF. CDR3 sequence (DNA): TGTGCCAGCAGCTCACTAGCGGGCCCCTACAATGAGCAGTTCTTC.

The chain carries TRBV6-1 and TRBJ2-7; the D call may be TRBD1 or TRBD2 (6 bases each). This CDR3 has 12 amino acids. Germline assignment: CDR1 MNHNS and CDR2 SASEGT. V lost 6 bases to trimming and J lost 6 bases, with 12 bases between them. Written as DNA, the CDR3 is TGTGCCAGCAGGGAGGGGGGATCCGAGCAGTACTTC. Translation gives CASREGGSEQYF.

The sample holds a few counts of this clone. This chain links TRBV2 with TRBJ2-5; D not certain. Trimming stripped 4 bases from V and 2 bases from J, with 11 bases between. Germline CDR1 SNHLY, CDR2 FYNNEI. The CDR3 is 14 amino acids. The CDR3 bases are TGTGCCAGCAGTGTGGAACGGATTCAAGAGACCCAGTACTTC. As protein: CASSVERIQETQYF.

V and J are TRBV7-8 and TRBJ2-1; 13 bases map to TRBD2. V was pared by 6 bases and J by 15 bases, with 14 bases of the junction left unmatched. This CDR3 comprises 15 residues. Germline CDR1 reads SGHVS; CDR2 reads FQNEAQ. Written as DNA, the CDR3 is TGTGCCAGCAGACCCACCGGGACTAGCGGGAAGAGTACGTTCTTC. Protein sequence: CASRPTGTSGKSTFF.

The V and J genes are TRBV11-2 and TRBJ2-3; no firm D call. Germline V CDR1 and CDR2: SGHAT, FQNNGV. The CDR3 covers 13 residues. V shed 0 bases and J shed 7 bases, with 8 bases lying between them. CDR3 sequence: CASSLESPNTQYF. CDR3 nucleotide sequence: TGTGCCAGCAGCTTAGAGTCCCCAAATACGCAGTATTTT.

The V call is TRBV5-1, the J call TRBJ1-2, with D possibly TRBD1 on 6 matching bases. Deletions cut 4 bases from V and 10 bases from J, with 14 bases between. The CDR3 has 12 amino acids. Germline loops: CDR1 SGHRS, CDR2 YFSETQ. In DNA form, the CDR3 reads TGCGCCAGCAGCAAATACAGGGACGCCTACACCTTC. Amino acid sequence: CASSKYRDAYTF.